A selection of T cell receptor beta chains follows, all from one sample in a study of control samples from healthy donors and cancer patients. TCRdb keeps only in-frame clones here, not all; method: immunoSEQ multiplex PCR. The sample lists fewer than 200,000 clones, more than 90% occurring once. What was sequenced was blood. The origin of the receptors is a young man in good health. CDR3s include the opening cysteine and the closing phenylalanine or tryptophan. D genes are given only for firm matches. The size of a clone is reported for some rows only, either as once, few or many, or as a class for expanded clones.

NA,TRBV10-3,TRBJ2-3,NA,CAVRPGTGQPSGGGDTQYF,TGTGCCGTACGTCCCGGGACAGGGCAACCTAGCGGGGGCGGAGATACGCAGTATTTT
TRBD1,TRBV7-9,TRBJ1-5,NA,CASSQMGTGGFQPQHF,TGTGCCAGCAGCCAAATGGGGACAGGGGGCTTTCAGCCCCAGCATTTT
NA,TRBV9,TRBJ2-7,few,CASSVADQREYEQYF,TGTGCCAGCAGCGTAGCGGACCAAAGGGAGTACGAGCAGTACTTC
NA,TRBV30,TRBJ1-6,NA,CAWEVMSSPLHF,TGTGCCTGGGAGGTAATGAGTTCACCCCTCCACTTT
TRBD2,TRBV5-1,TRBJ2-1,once,CASSLTSGRLNEQFF,TGCGCCAGCAGCCTAACTAGCGGGAGGCTCAATGAGCAGTTCTTC
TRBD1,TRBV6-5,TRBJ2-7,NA,CASRRTGRYEQYF,TGTGCCAGCAGGCGGACAGGGAGGTACGAGCAGTACTTC
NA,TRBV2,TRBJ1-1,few,CASSRGPTAGGNTEAFF,TGTGCCAGCAGTAGGGGCCCGACGGCAGGCGGGAACACTGAAGCTTTCTTT
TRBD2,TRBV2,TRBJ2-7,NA,CASSSAPMTSEGYF,TGTGCCAGCAGCAGTGCCCCTATGACTAGCGAAGGGTACTTC
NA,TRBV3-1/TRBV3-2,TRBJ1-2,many,CASSQENWADLYGYTF,TGTGCCAGCAGCCAAGAGAATTGGGCAGACCTGTATGGCTACACCTTC
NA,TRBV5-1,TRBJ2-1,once,CASSLGVSSYNEQFF,TGCGCCAGCAGCTTGGGCGTTAGCTCCTACAATGAGCAGTTCTTC
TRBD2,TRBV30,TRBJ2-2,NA,CAWSLQLAGGPGELFF,TGTGCCTGGAGCCTCCAACTAGCGGGGGGGCCCGGGGAGCTGTTTTTT
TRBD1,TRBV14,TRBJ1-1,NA,CASSRQGNTEAFF,TGTGCCAGCAGCCGACAGGGAAACACTGAAGCTTTCTTT
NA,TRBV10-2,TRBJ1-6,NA,CATPFVGLFYCVPLHF,TGCGCCACCCCGTTTGTGGGGCTCTTCTATTGTGTACCCCTCCACTTT
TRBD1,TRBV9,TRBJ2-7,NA,CASSPTTGGEQYF,TGTGCCAGCAGCCCTACCACAGGGGGCGAGCAGTACTTC
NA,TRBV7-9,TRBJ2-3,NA,CASSLIVSTDTQYF,TGTGCCAGCAGCTTAATAGTCAGCACAGATACGCAGTATTTT
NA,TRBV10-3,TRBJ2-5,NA,CAISESRPGQETQYF,TGTGCCATCAGTGAGTCCCGGCCAGGGCAAGAGACCCAGTACTTC
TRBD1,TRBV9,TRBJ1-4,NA,CASSANPGQKPPEKLFF,TGTGCCAGCAGCGCCAATCCGGGACAGAAACCCCCTGAAAAACTGTTTTTT
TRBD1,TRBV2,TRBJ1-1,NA,CASRGTGVSNTEAFF,TGTGCCAGCAGGGGGACAGGGGTTTCGAACACTGAAGCTTTCTTT